This passage covers 4 T cell receptor beta chains from one sample sequenced in a study of cytomegalovirus exposure and HLA in healthy donors. 60 Vbeta and 13 Jbeta primers were used in PCR. Produced via immunoSEQ multiplex PCR; TCRdb's table is partial and in-frame only. Of about 190,000 clones in the sample, 65% to 85% were seen once. The sample taken for sequencing was PBMCs. The receptors were sampled from a man in his fifties in good health and CMV-seronegative.

This rearrangement joins TRBV11-3 to TRBJ2-1; D is uncertain. Per the germline V gene, CDR1 is SGHNT and CDR2 is YENEEA. Trimming pared 2 bases from V and 10 bases from J, leaving 12 bases between. This CDR3 is built from 13 residues. CDR3 loop: CASSLNPRGEQFF. The DNA for the CDR3 is TGTGCCAGCAGCTTAAACCCGCGAGGCGAGCAGTTCTTC.

V gene TRBV6-6 combines with J gene TRBJ2-1; TRBD1 is a possible D gene (6 bases). Germline assignment: CDR1 MNHNY and CDR2 SVGAGI (reference sequence). V shed 0 bases and J shed 1 base, with 10 bases lying between them. The CDR3 extends over 16 amino acids. The CDR3: CASSYSAGVSYNEQFF. CDR3 bases: TGTGCCAGCAGTTACTCGGCAGGGGTGTCCTACAATGAGCAGTTCTTC.

This clone has only one observation. The rearrangement joins TRBV5-6 to TRBJ1-1; D may be TRBD1 (6 bases). The V end was cut by 4 bases, the J end by 7 bases, with 11 bases between. The CDR3 extends over 12 amino acids. Per germline, CDR1 SGHDT and CDR2 YYEEEE. CDR3 residues: CASSEQGVEAFF. CDR3 sequence (DNA): TGTGCCAGCAGCGAACAGGGTGTTGAAGCTTTCTTT.

The chain couples TRBV7-6 to TRBJ2-7, with D possibly being TRBD2 (6 bases). V was shortened by 5 bases and J by 4 bases, with 12 bases between the two germline ends. The CDR3 length is 13 residues. CDR1 and CDR2 (germline): SGHVS, FNYEAQ. CDR3 coding DNA: TGTGCCAGCAGCCCGCTCGGGGGATACGAGCAGTACTTC. Amino acid sequence: CASSPLGGYEQYF.